The subject of this entry is one T cell receptor beta chain. The data belong to a study of cytomegalovirus exposure and HLA in healthy donors. The CDR3 covers 15 residues. The V gene's germline CDR1 is KGHSH and CDR2 LQKENI. Primers: 60 Vbeta forward and 13 Jbeta reverse. TCRdb's table, derived via immunoSEQ multiplex PCR, lists solely in-frame clones and lacks some. The sample holds fewer than 130,000 clones; 65% are singletons and the top ten take less than 4.5%. The TCR sequence derives from a young man in good health and CMV-seropositive. Sequences were obtained from PBMCs. This chain connects TRBV18 to TRBJ2-5; 7 bases line up with TRBD1. The J call is doubtful: the DNA matches TRBJ2-7 better. The CDR3: CASSPQGQALYEQYF. Here the CDR3 DNA reads TGTGCCAGCTCACCACAAGGACAGGCCCTCTACGAGCAGTACTTC.